The source of this TCR beta chain is a study of blood T cell repertoires in COVID-19. In the study overall: Specimens from acute and convalescent COVID-19 originated in the United States, Italy and Spain.

This clone has more than one count but fewer than ten. The CDR3 runs 16 residues. The J segment lost 6 bases and the V segment lost 1 base, leaving 9 bases of the junction unmatched. In germline, CDR1 is SGHKS, CDR2 YYEKEE (reference sequence). The table came from immunoSEQ multiplex PCR; TCRdb's copy has only in-frame clones and leaves some out. The repertoire consists of 160,000 or so clones, with approximately 80% occurring once and the leading ten covering more than 1.5%. The rearrangement uses TRBV5-5 and TRBJ1-5, with 8 nucleotides matching TRBD1. Sequences were obtained from peripheral blood. The source of this sequence is a human donor in a cohort sampled during active COVID-19. The DNA of the CDR3 is TGTGCCAGCAGCTTGTTTAGCCAGGGGGCGGGTCAGCCCCAGCATTTT. This sequence encodes CASSLFSQGAGQPQHF.